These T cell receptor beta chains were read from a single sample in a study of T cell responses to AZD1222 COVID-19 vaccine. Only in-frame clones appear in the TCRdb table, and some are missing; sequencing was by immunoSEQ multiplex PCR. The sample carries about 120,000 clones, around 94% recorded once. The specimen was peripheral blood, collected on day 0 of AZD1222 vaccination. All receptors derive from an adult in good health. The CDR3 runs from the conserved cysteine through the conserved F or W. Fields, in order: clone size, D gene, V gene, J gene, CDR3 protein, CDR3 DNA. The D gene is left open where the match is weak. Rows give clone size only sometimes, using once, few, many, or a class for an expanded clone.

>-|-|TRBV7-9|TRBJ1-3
CASSFSLGNTIYF
TGTGCCAGCAGCTTCTCACTTGGAAACACCATATATTTT
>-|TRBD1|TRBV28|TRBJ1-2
CASSLWEGARIYGYTF
TGTGCCAGCAGTTTATGGGAGGGGGCGCGAATCTATGGCTACACCTTC
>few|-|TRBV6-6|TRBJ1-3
CASSQGSGNTIYF
TGTGCCAGCAGCCAGGGGTCCGGAAACACCATATATTTT
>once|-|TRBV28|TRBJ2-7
CASSKGRYYEQYF
TGTGCCAGCAGTAAGGGACGATATTACGAGCAGTACTTC
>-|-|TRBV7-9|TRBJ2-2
CASSSTGNTGELFF
TGTGCCAGCAGCTCGACGGGGAACACCGGGGAGCTGTTTTTT
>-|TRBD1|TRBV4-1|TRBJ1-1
CASSHRQGLSTEAFF
TGCGCCAGCAGCCATCGACAGGGCCTGAGCACTGAAGCTTTCTTT
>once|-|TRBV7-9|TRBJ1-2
CASSFVGQLYGYTF
TGTGCCAGCAGCTTTGTTGGACAGCTCTATGGCTACACCTTC
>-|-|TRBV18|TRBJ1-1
CASSPRENTEAFF
TGTGCCAGCTCACCACGGGAGAACACTGAAGCTTTCTTT
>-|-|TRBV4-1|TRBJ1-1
CASSVRDREAFF
TGCGCCAGCAGCGTCCGGGACCGAGAAGCTTTCTTT
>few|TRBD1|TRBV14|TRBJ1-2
CASSLGQGIHRYGYTF
TGTGCCAGCAGCTTGGGACAGGGGATTCATCGGTATGGCTACACCTTC
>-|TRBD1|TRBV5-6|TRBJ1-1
CASSTYRGRGSEGAFF
TGTGCCAGCAGCACTTACAGGGGGCGGGGATCCGAGGGAGCTTTCTTT
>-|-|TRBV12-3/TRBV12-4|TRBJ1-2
CASTNRYYGYTF
TGTGCCAGCACAAACCGGTACTATGGCTACACCTTC
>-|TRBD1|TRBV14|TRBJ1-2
CASSQGRGRDGYTF
TGTGCCAGCAGCCAAGGAAGGGGGCGCGATGGCTACACCTTC
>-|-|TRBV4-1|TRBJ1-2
CASSQEIGNNYGYTF
TGCGCCAGCAGCCAAGAAATAGGGAATAACTATGGCTACACCTTC
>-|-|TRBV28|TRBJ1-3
CASWTGNTIYF
TGTGCCAGCTGGACTGGAAACACCATATATTTT
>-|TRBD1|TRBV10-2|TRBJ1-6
CASSYDRGSPLHF
TGCGCCAGCAGCTATGACAGGGGCTCACCCCTCCACTTT
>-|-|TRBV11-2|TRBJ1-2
CASSAGLAYGYTF
TGTGCCAGCAGCGCCGGCCTTGCCTATGGCTACACCTTC
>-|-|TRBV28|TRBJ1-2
CASTGTNYGYTF
TGTGCCAGCACAGGTACTAACTATGGCTACACCTTC
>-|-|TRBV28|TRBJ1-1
CASSLGGRVSTEAFF
TGTGCCAGCAGTTTAGGAGGACGGGTTAGCACTGAAGCTTTCTTT
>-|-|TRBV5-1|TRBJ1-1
CASSLAQYNPSWEAFF
TGCGCCAGCAGCTTGGCTCAGTATAATCCTTCATGGGAAGCTTTCTTT
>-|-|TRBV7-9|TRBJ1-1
CASSWLTENTEAFF
TGTGCCAGCAGCTGGCTGACAGAGAACACTGAAGCTTTCTTT
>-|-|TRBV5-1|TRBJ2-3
CASSLVPSTDTQYF
TGCGCCAGCAGCTTGGTTCCTAGCACAGATACGCAGTATTTT
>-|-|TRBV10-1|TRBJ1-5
CASSESLYQPQHF
TGCGCCAGCAGTGAGTCCCTATATCAGCCCCAGCATTTT
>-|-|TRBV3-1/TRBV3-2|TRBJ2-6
CASSQGWSSGANVLTF
TGTGCCAGCAGCCAGGGGTGGAGCTCTGGGGCCAACGTCCTGACTTTC
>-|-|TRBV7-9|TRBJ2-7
CASSWGLVVSPQYEQYF
TGTGCCAGCAGCTGGGGGTTGGTCGTATCACCCCAGTACGAGCAGTACTTC
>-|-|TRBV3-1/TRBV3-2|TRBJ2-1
CASSQAIGTSSYNEQFF
TGTGCCAGCAGCCAAGCTATCGGGACCTCCTCCTACAATGAGCAGTTCTTC
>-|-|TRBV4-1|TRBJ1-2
CASSQVGQWRSGYTF
TGCGCCAGCAGCCAAGTCGGACAGTGGAGATCTGGCTACACCTTC
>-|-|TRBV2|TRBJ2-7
CASSLSDYEQYF
TGTGCCAGCAGCCTCTCAGACTACGAGCAGTACTTC
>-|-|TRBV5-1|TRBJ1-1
CASSLAGMNTEAFF
TGCGCCAGCAGCTTGGCGGGCATGAACACTGAAGCTTTCTTT
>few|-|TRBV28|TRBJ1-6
CASRLSTGTYYNSPLHF
TGTGCCAGCAGGTTATCCACCGGGACTTATTATAATTCACCCCTCCACTTT
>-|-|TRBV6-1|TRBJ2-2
CASSEPRAGELFF
TGTGCCAGCAGTGAACCTCGGGCCGGGGAGCTGTTTTTT
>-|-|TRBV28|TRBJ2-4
CASSFGGGAKNIQYF
TGTGCCAGCAGTTTTGGTGGGGGGGCCAAAAACATTCAGTACTTC
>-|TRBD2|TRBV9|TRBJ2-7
CASSGTSGSSYEQYF
TGTGCCAGCAGCGGGACTAGCGGGAGCTCCTACGAGCAGTACTTC
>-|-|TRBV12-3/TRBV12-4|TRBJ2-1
CASSLPRGEQFF
TGTGCCAGCAGTTTACCCAGGGGTGAGCAGTTCTTC
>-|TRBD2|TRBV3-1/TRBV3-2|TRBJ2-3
CASSQDPPSGGFTDTQYF
TGTGCCAGCAGCCAAGATCCACCCAGCGGGGGCTTCACAGATACGCAGTATTTT
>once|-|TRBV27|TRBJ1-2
CASSFEQGVSYGYTF
TGTGCCAGCAGCTTCGAACAGGGAGTCAGCTATGGCTACACCTTC
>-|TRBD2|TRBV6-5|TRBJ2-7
CASSLGLAGVYEQYF
TGTGCCAGCAGTTTGGGACTAGCGGGAGTTTACGAGCAGTACTTC
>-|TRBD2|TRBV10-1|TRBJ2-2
CASSETSGLPTGELFF
TGCGCCAGCAGTGAGACTAGCGGGTTACCCACCGGGGAGCTGTTTTTT
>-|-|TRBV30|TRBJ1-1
CAWSVSPSEAFF
TGTGCCTGGAGTGTATCACCCTCGGAAGCTTTCTTT
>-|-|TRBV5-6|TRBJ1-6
CASNVGGGRGGSPLHF
TGTGCCAGCAACGTGGGCGGCGGCAGGGGTGGTTCACCCCTCCACTTT
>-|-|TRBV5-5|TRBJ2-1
CASSWTPVEHNEQFF
TGTGCCAGCAGCTGGACACCAGTGGAACACAATGAGCAGTTCTTC
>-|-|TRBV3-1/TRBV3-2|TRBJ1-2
CASSNWWGNYGYTF
TGTGCCAGCAGTAATTGGTGGGGGAACTATGGCTACACCTTC
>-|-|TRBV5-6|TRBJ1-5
CASSRGVSNQPQHF
TGTGCCAGCAGCCGGGGGGTTAGCAATCAGCCCCAGCATTTT
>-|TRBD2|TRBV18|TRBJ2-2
CASGHSGRNTGELFF
TGTGCCAGCGGACATAGCGGGCGGAACACCGGGGAGCTGTTTTTT
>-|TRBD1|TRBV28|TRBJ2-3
CVCSSRGRRPWDTQYF
TGTGTCTGTAGTTCAAGGGGGCGGAGGCCGTGGGATACGCAGTATTTT
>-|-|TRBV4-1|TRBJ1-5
CASSQDLLPNQPQHF
TGCGCCAGCAGCCAAGATCTTTTACCCAATCAGCCCCAGCATTTT
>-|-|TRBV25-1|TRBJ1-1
CASSKGKNTEAFF
TGTGCCAGCAGTAAAGGGAAGAACACTGAAGCTTTCTTT
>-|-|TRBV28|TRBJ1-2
CASSPPGRGGANYGYTF
TGTGCCAGCAGTCCGCCCGGGAGGGGAGGGGCCAACTATGGCTACACCTTC
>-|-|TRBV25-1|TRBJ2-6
CASRAGTGANVLTF
TGTGCCAGCAGGGCAGGGACTGGGGCCAACGTCCTGACTTTC
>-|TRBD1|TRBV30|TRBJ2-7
CALSRDRGYEQYF
TGTGCCTTGTCCCGGGACAGGGGCTACGAGCAGTACTTC
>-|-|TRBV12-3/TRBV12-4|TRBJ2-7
CASSRQVYEQYF
TGTGCCAGCAGTAGACAAGTCTACGAGCAGTACTTC
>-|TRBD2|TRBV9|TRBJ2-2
CARSVGGGGGELFF
TGTGCCCGCAGCGTCGGCGGGGGGGGCGGGGAGCTGTTTTTT
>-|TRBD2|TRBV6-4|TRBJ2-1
CASSESWGLANWNEQFF
TGTGCCAGCAGTGAATCTTGGGGACTAGCAAATTGGAATGAGCAGTTCTTC
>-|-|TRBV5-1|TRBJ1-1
CASSLAGGAEAFF
TGCGCCAGCAGCTTGGCTGGAGGAGCTGAAGCTTTCTTT
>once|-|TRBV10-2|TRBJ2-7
CATRDNTYEQYF
TGCGCCACCCGGGACAACACCTACGAGCAGTACTTC